This T cell receptor beta chain came from a study of cytomegalovirus exposure and HLA in healthy donors. Notes on the study in general: Reportedly, diagnosis of cytomegalovirus status by the classifier showed high specificity and sensitivity.

The study ran its PCR with 60 Vbeta and 13 Jbeta primers. The assay was immunoSEQ multiplex PCR, and TCRdb's table has in-frame clones only and misses some. This table holds just under 60,000 clones. Germline V gene data show CDR1 as MDHEN and CDR2 as SYDVKM. The CDR3 length is 14 residues. Trimming left V 6 bases short and J 9 bases short, with 18 bases between. Details on this clone: Its specificity is unknown.

The chain joins TRBV28 to TRBJ1-5, with a tentative D call TRBD1 (6 bases). The source material was PBMCs. This clonotype was obtained from a male donor in good health and CMV-seronegative. DNA for the CDR3: TGTGCCAGCAGCCCCCGGGGGGCCGTTGGGCCCCAGCATTTT. This encodes CASSPRGAVGPQHF.